Each of the 13 T cell receptor beta chains below was sequenced from the same sample in a study of blood T cell repertoires in COVID-19. Profiled with immunoSEQ multiplex PCR; TCRdb holds only in-frame clones, not every one. The sample has 110,000 to 150,000 clones, around 90% seen once; the top ten hold approximately 2%. Source material: peripheral blood. The source of these receptors is a man in his 70s with acute or convalescent COVID-19.

This chain joins TRBV14 and TRBJ2-1; the match to TRBD2 covers 15 bases. V was clipped by 6 bases and J by 10 bases; unmatched bases: 7. Germline values: CDR1 SGHDN, CDR2 FVKESK. The CDR3 runs 15 residues. The DNA for the CDR3 is TGTGCCAGCAGTGGACTAGCGGGGGGGGCCGGCGAGCAGTTCTTC. Translation gives CASSGLAGGAGEQFF.

The rearrangement links TRBV11-2 to TRBJ2-7, with D possibly matching TRBD1 (6 bases). Trimming pared 5 bases from V and 0 bases from J, leaving 20 bases between. Germline CDR1 and CDR2: SGHAT and FQNNGV. The CDR3 runs 17 residues. The CDR3 sequence is CASSPRTAIRSSYEQYF. DNA for the CDR3: TGTGCCAGCAGCCCCCGGACAGCTATTAGGAGCTCCTACGAGCAGTACTTC.

V and J are TRBV5-1 and TRBJ1-4; TRBD1 matches 7 bases. The ends lost 3 bases at V and 3 bases at J; junction bases unmatched: 2. CDR1 and CDR2 from the germline V gene are SGHRS and YFSETQ. CDR3 size: 14 residues. CDR3 protein: CASSSGGANEKLFF. DNA for the CDR3: TGCGCCAGCAGCTCAGGGGGTGCTAATGAAAAACTGTTTTTT.

The V call is TRBV28, the J call TRBJ2-5; 7 bases are a match to TRBD1. With V trimmed by 7 bases and J by 1 base, 6 bases remained unmatched. CDR1 is MDHEN and CDR2 is SYDVKM in the germline V gene. There are 14 residues in the CDR3. In DNA, the CDR3 is TGTGCCAGCACGCTCTGGGACAGCCAAGAGACCCAGTACTTC. It translates to CASTLWDSQETQYF.

The chain recombines TRBV11-2 with TRBJ1-5, with a possible D match to TRBD1 (5 bases). V was cut by 6 bases and J by 0 bases, with 18 bases left in between. The CDR3 consists of 17 residues. Germline assignment: CDR1 SGHAT and CDR2 FQNNGV. The CDR3: CASSPGRDSYSNQPQHF. The DNA for the CDR3 is TGTGCCAGCAGTCCGGGGCGGGACTCCTATAGCAATCAGCCCCAGCATTTT.

This chain connects TRBV5-1 to TRBJ1-6; TRBD1 aligns across 8 bases. Germline values: CDR1 SGHRS, CDR2 YFSETQ. Trimming removed 4 bases from V and 7 bases from J; junction bases left unmatched: 7. This CDR3 region has 15 residues. The CDR3 DNA reads as TGCGCCAGCAGCCAAGGACAGGGCGAGAATTCACCCCTCCACTTT. This encodes CASSQGQGENSPLHF. The variable domain in full, completed from reference TRBV5-1 and TRBJ1-6, reads KAGVTQTPRYLIKTRGQQVTLSCSPISGHRSVSWYQQTPGQGLQFLFEYFSETQRNKGNFPGRFSGRQFSNSRSEMNVSTLELGDSALYLCASSQGQGENSPLHFGNGTRLTVT.

This clone was picked up one time. The CDR3 coding sequence is TGTGCCAGCAGTTTGGGCGGGGGCCCCACCGGGGAGCTGTTTTTT. It is translated as CASSLGGGPTGELFF. The chain couples TRBV28 to TRBJ2-2, with D perhaps matching TRBD2 (7 bases). The CDR3 sequence is 15 residues long. Trimming left V 3 bases short and J 4 bases short, with 12 bases between. CDR1 and CDR2 from the germline V gene are MDHEN and SYDVKM.

V and J are TRBV2 and TRBJ1-5; no clear D gene. There are 14 residues in the CDR3. V shed 3 bases and J shed 2 bases, with 8 bases lying between them. Germline loops: CDR1 SNHLY, CDR2 FYNNEI. The CDR3 is CASSEAHRNQPQHF. CDR3 bases: TGTGCCAGCAGTGAGGCACACCGCAATCAGCCCCAGCATTTT. Variable domain in full (rest from reference TRBV2 and TRBJ1-5): EPEVTQTPSHQVTQMGQEVILRCVPISNHLYFYWYRQILGQKVEFLVSFYNNEISEKSEIFDDQFSVERPDGSNFTLKIRSTKLEDSAMYFCASSEAHRNQPQHFGDGTRLSIL.

This clone was seen more than once but under ten times. The V gene is TRBV19, the J gene TRBJ1-1; maybe TRBD1 (6 bases). The CDR3 covers 15 residues. Germline CDR1 is LNHDA and CDR2 is SQIVND (reference sequence). Trimming removed 5 bases at V and 0 bases at J, with 13 bases between. CDR3 sequence reads: CASSPWTAMNTEAFF. The CDR3 coding sequence is TGTGCCAGTAGTCCATGGACAGCGATGAACACTGAAGCTTTCTTT.

J is TRBJ2-1 and V is TRBV11-3, with D possibly TRBD2 on 6 matching bases. Trimming stripped 0 bases from V and 2 bases from J, with 11 bases between. The V gene's germline CDR1 is SGHNT and CDR2 YENEEA. This CDR3 has 16 residues. The CDR3 sequence is CASSLDSSGAYNEQFF. CDR3 sequence (DNA): TGTGCCAGCAGCTTAGATTCGTCGGGGGCCTACAATGAGCAGTTCTTC.

In its sample, this clone was seen once. This chain links TRBV7-9 with TRBJ1-2; D perhaps matches TRBD1 (6 bases). There are 16 residues in the CDR3. The germline CDR1 and CDR2 sequences are SEHNR and FQNEAQ (reference sequence). The germline V and J ends were trimmed by 1 base and 1 base, with 13 bases remaining between them. In DNA form, the CDR3 reads TGTGCCAGCAGCTTAGTGACAGGCGGCTTTAACTATGGCTACACCTTC. This codes for CASSLVTGGFNYGYTF.

Only a few counts were recorded for this clone. The chain employs TRBV11-2 and TRBJ2-1; 7 bases match TRBD1. Looked up from germline, CDR1 is SGHAT and CDR2 is FQNNGV. Trimming at V came to 3 bases and at J to 4 bases, leaving 6 bases not matched to a gene. CDR3 length: 15 residues. CDR3 in amino acids: CASSFSQGIYNEQFF. For the CDR3, the DNA is TGTGCCAGCAGCTTCTCACAGGGGATATACAATGAGCAGTTCTTC. Full variable domain (rest looked up from reference TRBV11-2 and TRBJ2-1): EAGVAQSPRYKIIEKRQSVAFWCNPISGHATLYWYQQILGQGPKLLIQFQNNGVVDDSQLPKDRFSAERLKGVDSTLKIQPAKLEDSAVYLCASSFSQGIYNEQFFGPGTRLTVL.

The J gene is TRBJ1-5, the V gene TRBV4-1; perhaps TRBD1 as D (6 bases). The CDR3 covers 15 residues. The V gene's germline CDR1 is MGHRA and CDR2 YSYEKL. V was pared by 4 bases and J by 1 base, with 11 bases between. The DNA of the CDR3 is TGCGCCAGCAGCCTTCGGGACAAGAGCAATCAGCCCCAGCATTTT. Its translation is CASSLRDKSNQPQHF.